A selection of T cell receptor beta chains follows, all from one sample in a study of blood T cells in healthy people across ages. TCRdb re-derived calls from the 5' RACE reads in MiXCR, one entry per CDR3 protein. The table records some 930,000 distinct CDR3 sequences, approximately 32% of them present only once. The sample also formed part of further work on T cells of mothers and their children.

The specimen sequenced was blood. These receptors all come from a woman in her 40s in good health. CDR3s include the opening cysteine and the closing phenylalanine or tryptophan. A D gene is named only where the DNA matches it firmly. Not every row has a clone size; where given, it reads once, few, many or a size class.

abundance: NA
d_gene: NA
j_gene: TRBJ1-2
v_gene: TRBV7-2
CDR3aa: CASTEARTNYYGYTF
CDR3nt: TGTGCCAGCACCGAGGCCAGGACAAACTACTATGGCTACACCTTC

abundance: NA
d_gene: NA
j_gene: TRBJ1-2
v_gene: TRBV12-3/TRBV12-4
CDR3aa: CASSPYRDYGYTF
CDR3nt: TGTGCCAGCAGTCCGTACAGGGACTATGGCTACACCTTC

abundance: NA
d_gene: NA
j_gene: TRBJ1-2
v_gene: TRBV14
CDR3aa: CASSQEVEGPWYGYTF
CDR3nt: TGTGCCAGCAGCCAAGAAGTCGAGGGGCCTTGGTATGGCTACACCTTC

abundance: many
d_gene: NA
j_gene: TRBJ1-5
v_gene: TRBV2
CDR3aa: CASSARRWGNQPQHF
CDR3nt: TGTGCCAGCAGTGCACGGAGGTGGGGCAATCAGCCCCAGCATTTT

abundance: few
d_gene: NA
j_gene: TRBJ2-4
v_gene: TRBV6-6
CDR3aa: CASSLGGAKAKNIQYF
CDR3nt: TGTGCCAGCAGTCTCGGCGGGGCTAAGGCCAAAAACATTCAGTACTTC

abundance: few
d_gene: NA
j_gene: TRBJ1-6
v_gene: TRBV20-1
CDR3aa: CSARRTTDSYNSPLHF
CDR3nt: TGCAGTGCTAGACGAACCACCGACAGCTATAATTCACCCCTCCACTTT

abundance: many
d_gene: TRBD2
j_gene: TRBJ2-5
v_gene: TRBV20-1
CDR3aa: CSAFPTSGGEETQYF
CDR3nt: TGCAGTGCTTTCCCCACTAGCGGGGGCGAAGAGACCCAGTACTTC

abundance: few
d_gene: TRBD1
j_gene: TRBJ2-1
v_gene: TRBV7-3
CDR3aa: CASSLDRENNGQFF
CDR3nt: TGTGCCAGCAGCTTGGACAGGGAGAACAATGGGCAGTTCTTC

abundance: few
d_gene: TRBD2
j_gene: TRBJ2-2
v_gene: TRBV14
CDR3aa: CASSRPGGTGELFF
CDR3nt: TGTGCCAGCAGCCGCCCCGGGGGGACCGGGGAGCTGTTTTTT

abundance: few
d_gene: TRBD1
j_gene: TRBJ2-7
v_gene: TRBV5-1
CDR3aa: CASSSRDRGTGSYEQYF
CDR3nt: TGCGCCAGCAGCAGCCGGGACAGGGGAACAGGGTCCTACGAGCAGTACTTC

abundance: few
d_gene: NA
j_gene: TRBJ2-3
v_gene: TRBV20-1
CDR3aa: CSARGPSNTQYF
CDR3nt: TGCAGTGCTAGAGGCCCGTCTAATACGCAGTATTTT

abundance: NA
d_gene: NA
j_gene: TRBJ2-3
v_gene: TRBV7-9
CDR3aa: CASSLGRGQPKNTQYF
CDR3nt: TGTGCCAGCAGCTTAGGTCGCGGACAGCCTAAAAATACGCAGTATTTT

abundance: NA
d_gene: NA
j_gene: TRBJ2-7
v_gene: TRBV6-5
CDR3aa: CASSYLGAGEQYF
CDR3nt: TGTGCCAGCAGTTACTTAGGGGCAGGCGAGCAGTACTTC

abundance: few
d_gene: TRBD1
j_gene: TRBJ2-1
v_gene: TRBV3-1
CDR3aa: CASSSTTGGDLNEQFF
CDR3nt: TGTGCCAGCAGCTCCACCACAGGGGGCGATTTAAATGAGCAGTTCTTC

abundance: NA
d_gene: NA
j_gene: TRBJ1-6
v_gene: TRBV5-1
CDR3aa: CASSGLTGPSYNSPLHF
CDR3nt: TGCGCCAGCAGCGGATTGACAGGTCCCTCCTATAATTCACCCCTCCACTTT

abundance: NA
d_gene: NA
j_gene: TRBJ2-1
v_gene: TRBV3-1
CDR3aa: CASSQGHEQFF
CDR3nt: TGTGCCAGCAGCCAAGGTCATGAGCAGTTCTTC

abundance: NA
d_gene: NA
j_gene: TRBJ1-5
v_gene: TRBV29-1
CDR3aa: CSVALTGSNQPQHF
CDR3nt: TGCAGCGTTGCTCTAACGGGGAGCAATCAGCCCCAGCATTTT

abundance: many
d_gene: TRBD2
j_gene: TRBJ2-7
v_gene: TRBV18
CDR3aa: CASSPPLGGAYEQYF
CDR3nt: TGTGCCAGCTCACCACCGCTCGGGGGGGCCTACGAGCAGTACTTC

abundance: many
d_gene: NA
j_gene: TRBJ2-1
v_gene: TRBV3-1
CDR3aa: CASSLERGGDINEQFF
CDR3nt: TGTGCCAGCAGCCTAGAGAGGGGAGGGGACATCAATGAGCAGTTCTTC

abundance: NA
d_gene: NA
j_gene: TRBJ2-3
v_gene: TRBV10-3
CDR3aa: CAISPRVTDTQYF
CDR3nt: TGTGCCATCAGCCCTAGGGTGACAGATACGCAGTATTTT

abundance: many
d_gene: NA
j_gene: TRBJ2-5
v_gene: TRBV7-2
CDR3aa: CASSLNRETQYF
CDR3nt: TGTGCCAGCAGCTTAAATCGGGAGACCCAGTACTTC

abundance: once
d_gene: NA
j_gene: TRBJ1-2
v_gene: TRBV2
CDR3aa: CASFRRDGYYGYTF
CDR3nt: TGTGCCAGCTTTCGCCGGGACGGGTACTATGGCTACACCTTC

abundance: many
d_gene: TRBD1
j_gene: TRBJ2-1
v_gene: TRBV15
CDR3aa: CATSSRDRGHPLYDEQFF
CDR3nt: TGTGCCACCAGCAGCCGGGACAGGGGCCACCCCCTGTACGATGAGCAGTTCTTC

abundance: few
d_gene: TRBD2
j_gene: TRBJ2-1
v_gene: TRBV20-1
CDR3aa: CSAGALAENNEQFF
CDR3nt: TGCAGTGCTGGGGCCCTAGCGGAGAACAATGAGCAGTTCTTC

abundance: NA
d_gene: NA
j_gene: TRBJ2-1
v_gene: TRBV6-2/TRBV6-3
CDR3aa: CASSPQGTGSYNEQFF
CDR3nt: TGTGCCAGCAGCCCTCAGGGAACGGGATCCTACAATGAGCAGTTCTTC